This record looks at one T cell receptor beta chain sequence and its context. Its cognate antigen is unknown. The sample's time point: week 35, safety follow-up. The vaccine gave 300 ug of a 20-mer mutant IDH1 peptide subcutaneously per dose. Eight vaccine doses were administered to patients at weeks 1, 3, 5, 7, 11, 15, 19 and 23. The sample belongs to a study of a mutant IDH1 vaccine in newly diagnosed glioma. Turning to the study itself: Vaccinations were initiated 4-6 weeks following radiotherapy alone, or were given together with temozolomide cycles. Held at week 35, visit V12 was the safety follow-up, and visit V13 followed at week 47. The sex distribution of treated patients was about 62% male and roughly 38% female, with a mean age of roughly 40 years.

CDR1 MGHRA and CDR2 YSYEKL come from the germline V gene. The CDR3 is made up of 13 amino acids. The V end was cut by 5 bases, the J end by 7 bases, with 14 bases between. Clones were read by immunoSEQ multiplex PCR, and TCRdb kept only the in-frame ones, dropping some. The sample lists about 54,000 clones, roughly 80% occurring once. The sequenced sample was PBMCs, obtained from a glioma patient whose treatment included an IDH1 peptide vaccine. This sequence joins TRBV4-1 and TRBJ1-1, with a possible D match to TRBD1 (5 bases). The sequence derives from a woman under 30 with glioma. The CDR3 here is CASSEPGRFEAFF. The CDR3 nucleotides read TGCGCCAGCAGCGAACCAGGGAGGTTTGAAGCTTTCTTT.